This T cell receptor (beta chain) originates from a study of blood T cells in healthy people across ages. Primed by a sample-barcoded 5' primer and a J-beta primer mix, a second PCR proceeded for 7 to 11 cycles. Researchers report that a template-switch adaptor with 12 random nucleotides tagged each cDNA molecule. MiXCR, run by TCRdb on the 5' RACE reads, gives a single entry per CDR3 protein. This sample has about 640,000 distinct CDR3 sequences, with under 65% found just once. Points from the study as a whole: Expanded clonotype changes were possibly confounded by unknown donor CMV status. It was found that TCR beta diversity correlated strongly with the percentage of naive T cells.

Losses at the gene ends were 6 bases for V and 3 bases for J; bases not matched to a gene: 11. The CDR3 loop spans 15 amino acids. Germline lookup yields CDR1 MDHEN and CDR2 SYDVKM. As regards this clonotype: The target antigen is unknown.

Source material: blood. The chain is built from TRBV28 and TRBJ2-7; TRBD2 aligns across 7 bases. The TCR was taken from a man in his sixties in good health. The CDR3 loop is CASSPIGGVGYEQYF. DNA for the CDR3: TGTGCCAGCAGCCCAATTGGGGGGGTCGGCTACGAGCAGTACTTC.